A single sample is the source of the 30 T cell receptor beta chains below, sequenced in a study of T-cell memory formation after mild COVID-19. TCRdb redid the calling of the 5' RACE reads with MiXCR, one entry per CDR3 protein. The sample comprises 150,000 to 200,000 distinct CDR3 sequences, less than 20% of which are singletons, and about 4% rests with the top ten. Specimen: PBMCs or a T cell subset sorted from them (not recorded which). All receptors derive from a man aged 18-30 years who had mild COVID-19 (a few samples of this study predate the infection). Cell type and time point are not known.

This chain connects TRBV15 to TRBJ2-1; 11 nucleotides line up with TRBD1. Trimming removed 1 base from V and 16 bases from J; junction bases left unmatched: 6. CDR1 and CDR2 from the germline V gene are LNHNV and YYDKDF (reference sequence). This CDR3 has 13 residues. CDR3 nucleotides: TGTGCCACCAGCAGAGGTTTGGGACAGGGGGGATTCTTC. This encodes CATSRGLGQGGFF.

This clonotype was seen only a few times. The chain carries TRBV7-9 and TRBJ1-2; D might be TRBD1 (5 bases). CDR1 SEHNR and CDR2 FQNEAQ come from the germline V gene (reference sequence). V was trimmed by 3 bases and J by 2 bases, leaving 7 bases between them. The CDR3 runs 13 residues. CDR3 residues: CASSFGANYGYTF. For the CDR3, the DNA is TGTGCCAGCAGCTTCGGGGCAAACTATGGCTACACCTTC.

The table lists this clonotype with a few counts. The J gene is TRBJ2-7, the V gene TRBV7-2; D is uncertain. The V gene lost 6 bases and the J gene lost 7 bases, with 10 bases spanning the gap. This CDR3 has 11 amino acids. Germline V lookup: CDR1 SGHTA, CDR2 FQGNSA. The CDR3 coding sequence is TGTGCCAGCAGTAAACCCGGGGAGCAGTACTTC. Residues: CASSKPGEQYF.

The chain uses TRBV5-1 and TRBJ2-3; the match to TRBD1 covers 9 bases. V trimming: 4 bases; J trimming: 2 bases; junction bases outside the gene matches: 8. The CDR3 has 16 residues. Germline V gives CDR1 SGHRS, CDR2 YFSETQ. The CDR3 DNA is TGCGCCAGCAGCCCGTCGGGACAGGGCATCACAGATACGCAGTATTTT. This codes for CASSPSGQGITDTQYF.

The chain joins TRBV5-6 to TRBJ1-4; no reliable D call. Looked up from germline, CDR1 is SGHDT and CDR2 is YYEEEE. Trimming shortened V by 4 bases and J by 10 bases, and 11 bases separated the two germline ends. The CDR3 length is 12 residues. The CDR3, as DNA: TGTGCCAGCAGCGGTCCAGATACAAAACTGTTTTTT. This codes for CASSGPDTKLFF.

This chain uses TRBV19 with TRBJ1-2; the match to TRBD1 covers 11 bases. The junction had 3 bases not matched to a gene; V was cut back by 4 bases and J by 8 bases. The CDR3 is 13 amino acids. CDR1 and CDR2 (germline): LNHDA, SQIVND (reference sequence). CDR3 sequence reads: CASSTDRGHGYTF. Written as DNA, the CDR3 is TGTGCCAGTAGTACGGACAGGGGGCACGGCTACACCTTC.

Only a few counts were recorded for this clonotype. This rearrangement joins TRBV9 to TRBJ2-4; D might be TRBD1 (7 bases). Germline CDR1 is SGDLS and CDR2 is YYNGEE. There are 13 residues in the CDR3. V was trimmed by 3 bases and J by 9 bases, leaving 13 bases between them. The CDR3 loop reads CASSGYQGGIQYF. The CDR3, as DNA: TGTGCCAGCAGCGGATACCAGGGGGGCATTCAGTACTTC.

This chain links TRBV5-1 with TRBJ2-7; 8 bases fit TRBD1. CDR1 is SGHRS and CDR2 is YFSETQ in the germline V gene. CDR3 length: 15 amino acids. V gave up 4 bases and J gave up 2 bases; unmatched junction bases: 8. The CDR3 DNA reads TGCGCCAGCAGCCTACTGACAGGGGAAACCTACGAGCAGTACTTC. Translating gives CASSLLTGETYEQYF.

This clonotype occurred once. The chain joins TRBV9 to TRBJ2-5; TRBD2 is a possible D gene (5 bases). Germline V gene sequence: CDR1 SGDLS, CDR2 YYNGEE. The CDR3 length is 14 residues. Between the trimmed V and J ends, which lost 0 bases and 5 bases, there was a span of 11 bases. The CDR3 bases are TGTGCCAGCAGCGTAGGGCTAGCAAGCGAGACCCAGTACTTC. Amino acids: CASSVGLASETQYF.

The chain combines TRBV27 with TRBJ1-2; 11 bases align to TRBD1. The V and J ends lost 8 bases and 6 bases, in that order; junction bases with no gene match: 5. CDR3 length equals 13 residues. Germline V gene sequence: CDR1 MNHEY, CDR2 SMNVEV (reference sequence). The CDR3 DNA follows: TGTGCCAGCTTCGGGACAGGGGGAAATGGCTACACCTTC. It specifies CASFGTGGNGYTF.

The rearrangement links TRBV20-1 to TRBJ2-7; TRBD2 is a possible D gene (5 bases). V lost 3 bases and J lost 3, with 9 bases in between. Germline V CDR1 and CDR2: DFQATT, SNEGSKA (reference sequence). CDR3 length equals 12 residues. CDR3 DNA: TGCAGTGCTAGGACTAAACTCTACGAGCAGTACTTC. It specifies CSARTKLYEQYF.

CDR3 DNA sequence: TGTGCCAGCAGGACAGGGGGCAAATGGTATGGCTACACCTTC. The encoded protein is CASRTGGKWYGYTF. The chain has TRBV12-3 or TRBV12-4 and TRBJ1-2; TRBD1 matches 10 bases. The CDR3 sequence is 14 residues long. V lost 6 bases, J lost 5 bases, and 6 bases stayed unmatched.

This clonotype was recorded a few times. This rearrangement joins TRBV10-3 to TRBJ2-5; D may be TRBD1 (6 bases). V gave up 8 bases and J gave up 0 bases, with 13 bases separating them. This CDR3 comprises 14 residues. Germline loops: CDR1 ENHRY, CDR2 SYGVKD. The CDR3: CAIGGQANQETQYF. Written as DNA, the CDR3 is TGTGCCATCGGGGGACAAGCTAACCAAGAGACCCAGTACTTC.

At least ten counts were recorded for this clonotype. The CDR3 region is CSAKPGQDTPLHF. The CDR3 DNA sequence: TGCAGTGCGAAGCCGGGACAGGACACACCCCTCCACTTT. The rearrangement links TRBV20-1 to TRBJ1-6; 8 bases map to TRBD1. Germline CDR1 reads DFQATT; CDR2 reads SNEGSKA (reference sequence). J was trimmed by 11 bases and V by 6 bases; bases with no gene match: 9. CDR3 length: 13 residues.

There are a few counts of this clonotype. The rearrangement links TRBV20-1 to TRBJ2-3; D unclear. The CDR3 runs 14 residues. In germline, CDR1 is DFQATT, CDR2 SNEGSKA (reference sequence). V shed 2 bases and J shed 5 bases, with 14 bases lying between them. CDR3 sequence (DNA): TGCAGTGCTAGATTGGGTAGGCAGGAAGATACGCAGTATTTT. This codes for CSARLGRQEDTQYF.

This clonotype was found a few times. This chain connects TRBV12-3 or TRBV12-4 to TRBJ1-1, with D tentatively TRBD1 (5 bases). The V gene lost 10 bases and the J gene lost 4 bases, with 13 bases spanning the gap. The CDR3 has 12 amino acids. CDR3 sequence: CATAGPSTEAFF. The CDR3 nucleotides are TGTGCCACCGCAGGGCCTTCCACTGAAGCTTTCTTT.

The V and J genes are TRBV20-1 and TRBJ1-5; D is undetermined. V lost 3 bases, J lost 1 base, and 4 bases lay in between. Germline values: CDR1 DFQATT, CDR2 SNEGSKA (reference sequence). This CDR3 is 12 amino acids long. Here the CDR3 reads CSASRSNQPQHF. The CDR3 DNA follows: TGCAGTGCTAGTAGGAGCAATCAGCCCCAGCATTTT.

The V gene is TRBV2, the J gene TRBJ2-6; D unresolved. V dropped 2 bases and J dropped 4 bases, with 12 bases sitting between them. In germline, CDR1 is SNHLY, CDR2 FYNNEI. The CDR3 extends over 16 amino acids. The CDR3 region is CASSELGFAGANVLTF. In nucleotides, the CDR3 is TGTGCCAGCAGTGAATTAGGGTTCGCCGGGGCCAACGTCCTGACTTTC.

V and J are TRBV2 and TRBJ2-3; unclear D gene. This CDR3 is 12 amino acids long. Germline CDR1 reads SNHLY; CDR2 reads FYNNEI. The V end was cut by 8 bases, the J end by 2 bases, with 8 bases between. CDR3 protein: CASGSYTDTQYF. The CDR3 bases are TGTGCCAGCGGCAGTTACACAGATACGCAGTATTTT.

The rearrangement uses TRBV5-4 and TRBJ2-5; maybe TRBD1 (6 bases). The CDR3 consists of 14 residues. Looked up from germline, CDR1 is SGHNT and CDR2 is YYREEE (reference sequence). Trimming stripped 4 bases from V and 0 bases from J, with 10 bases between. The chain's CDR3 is CASSQTGNQETQYF. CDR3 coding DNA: TGTGCCAGCAGCCAAACAGGGAACCAAGAGACCCAGTACTTC.

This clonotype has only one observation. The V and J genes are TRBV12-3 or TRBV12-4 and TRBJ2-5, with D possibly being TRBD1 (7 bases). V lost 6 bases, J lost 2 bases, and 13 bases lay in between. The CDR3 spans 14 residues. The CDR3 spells CASSPGGQQETQYF. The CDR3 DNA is TGTGCCAGCAGCCCAGGGGGGCAACAAGAGACCCAGTACTTC.

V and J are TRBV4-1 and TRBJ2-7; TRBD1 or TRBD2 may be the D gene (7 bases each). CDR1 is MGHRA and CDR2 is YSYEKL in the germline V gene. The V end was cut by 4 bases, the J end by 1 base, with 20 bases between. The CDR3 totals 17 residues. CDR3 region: CASSPRPQGGGSYEQYV. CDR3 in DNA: TGCGCCAGCAGCCCTCGGCCCCAGGGGGGGGGGTCCTACGAGCAGTACGTC.

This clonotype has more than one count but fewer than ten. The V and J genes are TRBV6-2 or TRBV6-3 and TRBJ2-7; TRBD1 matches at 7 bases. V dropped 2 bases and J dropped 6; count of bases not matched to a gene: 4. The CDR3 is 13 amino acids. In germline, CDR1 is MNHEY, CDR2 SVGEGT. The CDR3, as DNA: TGTGCCAGCAGTTACCCCGACAGGGTCGAGCAGTACGTC. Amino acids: CASSYPDRVEQYV.

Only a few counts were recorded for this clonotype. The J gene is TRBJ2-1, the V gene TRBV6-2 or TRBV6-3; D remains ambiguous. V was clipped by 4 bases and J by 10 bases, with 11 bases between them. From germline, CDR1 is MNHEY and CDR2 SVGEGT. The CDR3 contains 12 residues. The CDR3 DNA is TGTGCCAGCAGTTTCCTCCCGCGAGAGCAGTTCTTC. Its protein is CASSFLPREQFF.

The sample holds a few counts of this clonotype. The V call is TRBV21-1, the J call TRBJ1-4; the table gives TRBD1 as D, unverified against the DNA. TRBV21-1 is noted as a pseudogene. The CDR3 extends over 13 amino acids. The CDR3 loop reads CAIPGPGSEKLFF. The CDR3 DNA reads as TGTGCCATACCGGGACCCGGGAGTGAAAAACTGTTTTTT.

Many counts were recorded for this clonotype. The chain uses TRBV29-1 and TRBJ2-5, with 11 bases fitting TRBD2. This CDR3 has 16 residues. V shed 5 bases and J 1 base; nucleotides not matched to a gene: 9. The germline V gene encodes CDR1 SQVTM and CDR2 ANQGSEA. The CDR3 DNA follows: TGCAGCGTTCGTCCCTACCTAGCGGGGGGCCAAGAGACCCAGTACTTC. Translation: CSVRPYLAGGQETQYF. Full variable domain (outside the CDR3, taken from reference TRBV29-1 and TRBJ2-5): SAVISQKPSRDICQRGTSLTIQCQVDSQVTMMFWYRQQPGQSLTLIATANQGSEATYESGFVIDKFPISRPNLTFSTLTVSNMSPEDSSIYLCSVRPYLAGGQETQYFGPGTRLLVL.

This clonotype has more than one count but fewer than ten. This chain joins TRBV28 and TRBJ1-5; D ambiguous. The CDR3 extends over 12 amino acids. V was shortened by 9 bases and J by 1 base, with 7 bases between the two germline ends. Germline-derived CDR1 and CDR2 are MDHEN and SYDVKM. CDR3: CASQVSNQPQHF. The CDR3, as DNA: TGTGCCAGTCAGGTCAGCAATCAGCCCCAGCATTTT. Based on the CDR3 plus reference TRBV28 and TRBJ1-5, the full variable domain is DVKVTQSSRYLVKRTGEKVFLECVQDMDHENMFWYRQDPGLGLRLIYFSYDVKMKEKGDIPEGYSVSREKKERFSLILESASTNQTSMYLCASQVSNQPQHFGDGTRLSIL.

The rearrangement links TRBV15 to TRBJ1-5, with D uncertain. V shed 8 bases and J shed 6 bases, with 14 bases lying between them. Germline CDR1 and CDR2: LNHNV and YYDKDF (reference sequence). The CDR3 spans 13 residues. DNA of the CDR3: TGTGCCACCTCTCGTGGAACGGGTCAGCCCCAGCATTTT. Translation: CATSRGTGQPQHF.

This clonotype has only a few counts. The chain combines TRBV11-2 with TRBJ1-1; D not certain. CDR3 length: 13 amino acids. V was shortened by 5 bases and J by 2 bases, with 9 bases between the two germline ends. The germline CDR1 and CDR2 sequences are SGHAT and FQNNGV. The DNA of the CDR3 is TGTGCCAGCAGCCTTTGGGCCAACACTGAAGCTTTCTTT. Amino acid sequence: CASSLWANTEAFF.

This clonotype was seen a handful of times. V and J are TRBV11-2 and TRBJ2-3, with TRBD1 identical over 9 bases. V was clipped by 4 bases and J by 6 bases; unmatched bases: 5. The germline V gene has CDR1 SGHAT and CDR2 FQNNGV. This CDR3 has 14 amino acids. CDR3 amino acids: CASSSDRGGDTQYF. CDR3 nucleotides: TGTGCCAGCAGCTCCGACAGGGGGGGGGATACGCAGTATTTT.